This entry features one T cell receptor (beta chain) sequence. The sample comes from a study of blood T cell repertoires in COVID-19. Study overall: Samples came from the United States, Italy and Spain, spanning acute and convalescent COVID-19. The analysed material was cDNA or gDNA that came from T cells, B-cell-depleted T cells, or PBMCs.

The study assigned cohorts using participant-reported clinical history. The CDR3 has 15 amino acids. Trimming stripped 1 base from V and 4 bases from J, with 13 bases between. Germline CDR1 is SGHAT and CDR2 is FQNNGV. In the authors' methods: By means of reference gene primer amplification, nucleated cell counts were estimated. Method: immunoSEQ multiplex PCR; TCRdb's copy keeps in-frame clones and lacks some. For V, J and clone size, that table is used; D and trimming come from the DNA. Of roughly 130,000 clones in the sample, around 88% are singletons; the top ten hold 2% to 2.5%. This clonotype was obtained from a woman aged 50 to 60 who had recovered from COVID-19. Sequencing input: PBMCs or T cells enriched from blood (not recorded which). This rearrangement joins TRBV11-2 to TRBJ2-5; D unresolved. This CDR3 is CASSLGVSIPETQYF. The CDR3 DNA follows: TGTGCCAGCAGCTTAGGTGTTAGCATCCCAGAGACCCAGTACTTC.